This TCR beta chain was captured by sequencing in a study of cytotoxic CD8 clonotypes in ibrutinib-treated CLL. About the study: Responses comprised around 24 partial and 2 complete; at median roughly 70 months, around 15 remained remitted and roughly 12 progressed.

Roughly 2.2 micrograms of genomic DNA from cryopreserved PBMCs went into TCR beta libraries. This clone came up a few times. CDR3 length: 14 amino acids. Germline V gene data show CDR1 as WNHNN and CDR2 as SYGVQD (reference sequence). The V gene lost 5 bases and the J gene lost 4 bases, with 12 bases spanning the gap. Assay used: immunoSEQ multiplex PCR; TCRdb lists only in-frame clones, some missing. The sample has 300,000 or so clones; 67% are singletons. The sequence came from a human donor with chronic lymphocytic leukemia. Sequenced here: PBMCs, sampled after 36 months of ibrutinib treatment. This chain joins TRBV10-1 and TRBJ2-1, with D possibly TRBD1 on 5 matching bases. The CDR3 nucleotides are TGCGCCAGCAGTAAAAAACAGGATTACAATGAGCAGTTCTTC. Translated, it gives CASSKKQDYNEQFF.